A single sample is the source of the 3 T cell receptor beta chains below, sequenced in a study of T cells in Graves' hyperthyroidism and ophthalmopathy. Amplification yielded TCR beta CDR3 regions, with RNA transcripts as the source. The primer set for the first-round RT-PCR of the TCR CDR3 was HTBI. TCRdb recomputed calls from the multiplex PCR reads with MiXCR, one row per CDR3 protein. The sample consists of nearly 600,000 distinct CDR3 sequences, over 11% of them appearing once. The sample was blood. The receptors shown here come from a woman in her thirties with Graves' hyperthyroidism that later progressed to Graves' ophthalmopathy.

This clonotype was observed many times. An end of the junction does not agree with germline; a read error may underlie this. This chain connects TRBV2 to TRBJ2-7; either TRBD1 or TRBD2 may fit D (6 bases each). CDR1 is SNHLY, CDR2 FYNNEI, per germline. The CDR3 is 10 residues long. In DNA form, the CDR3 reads TGTGCCAGCAGTGATAGGGGGGATGACTTC. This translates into CASSDRGDDF.

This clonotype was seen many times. CDR3 nucleotide sequence: TGTGCCAGCAGTCTTGGATCGAGGGAGCAGTACTTC. It specifies CASSLGSREQYF. V and J are TRBV28 and TRBJ2-7; D remains unclear. Trimming stripped 5 bases from V and 7 bases from J, with 12 bases between. Germline CDR1 MDHEN, CDR2 SYDVKM. CDR3 length: 12 amino acids.

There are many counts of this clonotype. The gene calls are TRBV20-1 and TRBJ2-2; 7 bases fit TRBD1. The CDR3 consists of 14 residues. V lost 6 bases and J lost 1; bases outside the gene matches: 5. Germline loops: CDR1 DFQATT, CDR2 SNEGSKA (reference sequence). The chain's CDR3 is CSADRTGNTGELFF. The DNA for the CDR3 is TGCAGTGCCGATCGGACAGGGAACACCGGGGAGCTGTTTTTT.